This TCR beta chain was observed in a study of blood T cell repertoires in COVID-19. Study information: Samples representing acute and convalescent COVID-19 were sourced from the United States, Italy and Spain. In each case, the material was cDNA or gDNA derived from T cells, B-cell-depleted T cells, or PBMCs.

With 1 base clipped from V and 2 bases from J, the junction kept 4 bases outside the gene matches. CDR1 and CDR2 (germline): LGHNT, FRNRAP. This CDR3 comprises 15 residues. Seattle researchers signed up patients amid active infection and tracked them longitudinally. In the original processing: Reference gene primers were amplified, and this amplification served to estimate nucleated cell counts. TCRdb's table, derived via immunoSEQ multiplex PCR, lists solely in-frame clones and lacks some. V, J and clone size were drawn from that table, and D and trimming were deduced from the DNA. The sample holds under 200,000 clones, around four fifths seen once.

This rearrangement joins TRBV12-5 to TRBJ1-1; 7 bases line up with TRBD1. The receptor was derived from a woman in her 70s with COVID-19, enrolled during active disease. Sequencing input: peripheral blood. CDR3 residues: CASGLATGVNTEAFF. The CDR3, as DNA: TGTGCTAGTGGTTTGGCAACAGGGGTCAACACTGAAGCTTTCTTT.